This T cell receptor beta chain was obtained from a study of beta chain features in type 1 diabetes. Points from the study as a whole: Patients showed naive, central memory and Treg TCRB repertoires that appeared more similar than those of healthy donors. TCRB CDR3 length was moderately but significantly reduced in all four CD4+ subsets of Type 1 diabetes patients.

All sorted populations exceeded 98% purity. The study reverse transcribed the entire isolated RNA, so it sequenced expressed TCRB transcripts. Regulatory, naive and central memory T cell samples averaged around 3.6 million reads. Libraries were prepared by immunoSEQ multiplex PCR; TCRdb keeps only in-frame clonotypes and omits some of them. Of around 97,000 clones listed, approximately 30% were seen once; the top ten hold around 0.5%. Germline-derived CDR1 and CDR2 are SGHNT and YYREEE (reference sequence). V was clipped by 0 bases and J by 5 bases; unmatched bases: 8. The CDR3 has 18 residues. This clone was seen a handful of times. Its cognate antigen is unknown.

The material sequenced was central memory CD4+ T cells from blood. The V and J genes are TRBV5-4 and TRBJ2-5; 15 bases align to TRBD2. This TCR was sampled from a woman between 18 and 30 years old with type 1 diabetes. The CDR3, as DNA: TGTGCCAGCAGCTTGGGGGGGACTAGCGGGAGGCGGTGGGAGACCCAGTACTTC. It yields the protein CASSLGGTSGRRWETQYF. The full variable domain, completed using reference TRBV5-4 and TRBJ2-5, is ETGVTQSPTHLIKTRGQQVTLRCSSQSGHNTVSWYQQALGQGPQFIFQYYREEENGRGNFPPRFSGLQFPNYSSELNVNALELDDSALYLCASSLGGTSGRRWETQYFGPGTRLLVL.